The rows below give T cell receptor beta chains drawn from one sample of a study of cytomegalovirus exposure and HLA in healthy donors. Profiling relied on immunoSEQ multiplex PCR, and the TCRdb table lists in-frame clones only, not all of them. The data show 85,000 to 130,000 clones, about 77% seen once. Sequencing was performed on PBMCs. These receptors all stem from a woman aged 45-59 years in good health and CMV-seropositive. The CDR3 runs from the conserved cysteine through the conserved F or W. D genes are given only for firm matches. For some rows the clone size is stated as once, few or many, or as a class when expanded; others skip it.

V gene	J gene	clone size	D gene	CDR3 DNA	CDR3 protein
TRBV10-1	TRBJ1-2	-	TRBD1	TGCGCCAGCAGTGGTTACCGCCCTGGAACAGGGGACTATGGCTACACCTTC	CASSGYRPGTGDYGYTF
TRBV5-6	TRBJ2-7	-	-	TGTGCCAGCGAGAGGGGGTCGGGTGCCTACGAGCAGTACTTC	CASERGSGAYEQYF
TRBV5-6	TRBJ1-3	-	TRBD1	TGTGCCAGCAGCAAACAGGGGGCGGACACCATATATTTT	CASSKQGADTIYF
TRBV9	TRBJ1-2	-	TRBD1	TGTGCCAGCAGCGGACAGGGGGCGGACGGCTACACCTTC	CASSGQGADGYTF
TRBV2	TRBJ1-2	-	-	TGTGCCAGCAGTGTAGGCAGAGGTGGCTACACCTTC	CASSVGRGGYTF
TRBV7-6	TRBJ2-1	few	-	TGTGCCAGCAGCTTAGCGGAGGAAAGTGAGCAGTTCTTC	CASSLAEESEQFF
TRBV30	TRBJ1-4	-	-	TGTGCCTGGAGTGTACAAGGGGCGGGAGAAAAACTGTTTTTT	CAWSVQGAGEKLFF
TRBV10-3	TRBJ2-1	-	TRBD1	TGTGCCATCAGTTCGAGACAGGGTGGCAACAATGAGCAGTTCTTC	CAISSRQGGNNEQFF
TRBV2	TRBJ1-4	few	TRBD1	TGTGCCAGCAGAAAAGGACAGGCCGAGGAAAAACTGTTTTTT	CASRKGQAEEKLFF
TRBV6-6	TRBJ1-5	-	-	TGTGCCAGCAGTCCGTACGGTGATCAGCCCCAGCATTTT	CASSPYGDQPQHF
TRBV10-2	TRBJ1-5	-	TRBD1	TGCGCCAGCAGTACGACAGGGGTATCCCGTAATCAGCCCCAGCATTTT	CASSTTGVSRNQPQHF
TRBV7-9	TRBJ2-1	-	-	TGTGCCAGCAGCCCGCCGACTTACAATGAGCAGTTCTTC	CASSPPTYNEQFF
TRBV27	TRBJ2-1	-	-	TGTGCCAGCAGGGGGGGGCCCTACAATGAGCAGTTCTTC	CASRGGPYNEQFF
TRBV30	TRBJ1-2	-	TRBD1	TGTGCCTGGAGTGTAACGTACCGGGACAGAGAGAACTATGGCTACACCTTC	CAWSVTYRDRENYGYTF
TRBV9	TRBJ2-1	-	TRBD2	TGTGCCAGCAGCGTCCCCCCGAGCGGGAGCTCCTACAATGAGCAGTTCTTC	CASSVPPSGSSYNEQFF
TRBV10-3	TRBJ2-6	-	TRBD1	TGTGCCATCAGCGAAAGACAGGGAGACCTGGGGGCCAACGTCCTGACTTTC	CAISERQGDLGANVLTF
TRBV5-4	TRBJ1-3	-	-	TGTGCCAGCAGCTTGGGGGGGCCTGGAAACACCATATATTTT	CASSLGGPGNTIYF
TRBV21-1	TRBJ1-5	few	-	TGTGCCAGCAGCAAAGTAGGCGGGGATGATGGCAATCAGCCCCAGCATTTT	CASSKVGGDDGNQPQHF
TRBV7-9	TRBJ1-1	-	-	TGTGCCAGCAGCTTAGCGCGGGCCGCCGAAGCTTTCTTT	CASSLARAAEAFF
TRBV11-1	TRBJ1-1	-	-	TGTGCCAGCAGCCCCTGGGGCGACCGGGACACTGAAGCTTTCTTT	CASSPWGDRDTEAFF
TRBV27	TRBJ1-1	once	-	TGTGCCAGCAGAACGGGACAAATGAACACTGAAGCTTTCTTT	CASRTGQMNTEAFF
TRBV4-2	TRBJ2-5	-	-	TGTGCCAGCAGCCCAGAAGGACTCCTCCAAGAGACCCAGTACTTC	CASSPEGLLQETQYF
TRBV11-2	TRBJ2-4	few	-	TGTGCCAGCAGCCCCGTTAGCCCACCCCACATTCAGTACTTC	CASSPVSPPHIQYF
TRBV19	TRBJ2-1	-	TRBD1	TGTGCCGACATGCAGGGGGCTCCTTACAATGAGCAGTTCTTC	CADMQGAPYNEQFF
TRBV18	TRBJ1-1	-	-	TGTGCCAGCTCACTATCGGGACTCCTGAACACTGAAGCTTTCTTT	CASSLSGLLNTEAFF
TRBV6-5	TRBJ1-3	-	-	TGTGCCAGCAGTAGAGGGATCTCTGGAAACACCATATATTTT	CASSRGISGNTIYF
TRBV30	TRBJ2-3	-	-	TGTGCCGGTGACAGTCACACTAGCACAGATACGCAGTATTTT	CAGDSHTSTDTQYF
TRBV5-1	TRBJ2-1	-	TRBD1	TGCGCCAGCAGCTCATGGGGACAGGGCATCGATGAGCAGTTCTTC	CASSSWGQGIDEQFF
TRBV7-9	TRBJ1-4	-	TRBD1	TGTGCCAGCAGCTGGACAGGGTCTAATGAAAAACTGTTTTTT	CASSWTGSNEKLFF
TRBV5-1	TRBJ1-1	few	-	TGCGCCAGCAGCTTGGATGATTACTTTAATGAAGCTTTCTTT	CASSLDDYFNEAFF
TRBV19	TRBJ2-4	-	-	TGTGCCAGTACCGATAGCAGAGAGGCCAAAAACATTCAGTACTTC	CASTDSREAKNIQYF
TRBV5-1	TRBJ1-5	-	TRBD1	TGCGCCAGCTCCACAGGGGCCGGAGAGCCCCAGCATTTT	CASSTGAGEPQHF
TRBV5-1	TRBJ2-1	few	-	TGCGCCAGCAGACCGGGTGGGAGCTCCTACAATGAGCAGTTCTTC	CASRPGGSSYNEQFF
TRBV10-1	TRBJ1-3	few	-	TGCGCCAGCAGTACGGGATCTTCTGGAAACACCATATATTTT	CASSTGSSGNTIYF
TRBV6-5	TRBJ2-1	-	TRBD1	TGTGCCAGCAGTTACCCCAGGGGGCGTAAACATGAGCAGTTCTTC	CASSYPRGRKHEQFF
TRBV7-3	TRBJ1-6	-	TRBD1	TGTGCCAGCAGCTCGGGACAGGCGGGAAGCTCCTATAATTCACCCCTCCACTTT	CASSSGQAGSSYNSPLHF